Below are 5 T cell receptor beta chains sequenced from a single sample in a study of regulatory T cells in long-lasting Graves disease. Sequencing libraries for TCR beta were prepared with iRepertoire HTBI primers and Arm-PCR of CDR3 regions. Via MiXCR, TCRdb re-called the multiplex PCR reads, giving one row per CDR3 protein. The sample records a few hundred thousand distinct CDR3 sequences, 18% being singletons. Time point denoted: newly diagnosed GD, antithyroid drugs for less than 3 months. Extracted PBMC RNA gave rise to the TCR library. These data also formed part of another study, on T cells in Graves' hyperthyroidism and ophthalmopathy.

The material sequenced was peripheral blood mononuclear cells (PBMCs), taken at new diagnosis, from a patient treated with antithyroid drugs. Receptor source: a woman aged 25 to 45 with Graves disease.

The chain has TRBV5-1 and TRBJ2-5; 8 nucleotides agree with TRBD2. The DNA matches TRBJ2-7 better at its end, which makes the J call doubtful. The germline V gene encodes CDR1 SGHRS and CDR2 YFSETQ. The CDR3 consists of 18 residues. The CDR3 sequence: CASSLVKAGGRDDYEQYF. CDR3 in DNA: TGCGCCAGCAGCTTGGTCAAGGCGGGGGGCAGGGACGACTACGAGCAGTACTTC.

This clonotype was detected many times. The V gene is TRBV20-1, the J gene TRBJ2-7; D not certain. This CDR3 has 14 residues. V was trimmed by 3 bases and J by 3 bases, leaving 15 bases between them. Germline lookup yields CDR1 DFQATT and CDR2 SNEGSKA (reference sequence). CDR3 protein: CSARVGRAVYEQYF. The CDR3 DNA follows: TGCAGTGCTAGGGTTGGCCGGGCCGTCTACGAGCAGTACTTC.

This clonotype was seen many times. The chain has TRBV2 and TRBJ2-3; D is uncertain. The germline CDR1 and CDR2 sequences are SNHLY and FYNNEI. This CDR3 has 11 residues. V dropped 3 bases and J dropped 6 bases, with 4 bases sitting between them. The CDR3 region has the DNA TGTGCCAGCAGTGAGGCGGATACGCAGTATTTT. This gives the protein CASSEADTQYF.

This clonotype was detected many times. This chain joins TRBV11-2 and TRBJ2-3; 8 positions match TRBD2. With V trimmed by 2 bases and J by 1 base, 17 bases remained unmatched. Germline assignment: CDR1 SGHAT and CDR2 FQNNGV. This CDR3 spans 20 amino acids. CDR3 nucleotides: TGTGCCAGCAGCTTATTCTTAGCGGGGCATCCATCCTATGGCACAGATACGCAGTATTTT. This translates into CASSLFLAGHPSYGTDTQYF.

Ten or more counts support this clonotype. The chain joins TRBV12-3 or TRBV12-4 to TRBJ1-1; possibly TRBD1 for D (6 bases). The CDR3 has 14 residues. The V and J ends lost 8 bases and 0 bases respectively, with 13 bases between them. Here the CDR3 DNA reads TGTGCCAGCGGATGGACAGTAGTGAACACTGAAGCTTTCTTT. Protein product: CASGWTVVNTEAFF.